The 6 T cell receptor beta chains given below trace back to one sample, sequenced in a study of T cells in Graves' hyperthyroidism and ophthalmopathy. Regions amplified from RNA transcripts were the TCR beta CDR3 regions. TCR CDR3 underwent first-round RT-PCR with the HTBI primer set. TCRdb re-analysed the multiplex PCR reads in MiXCR, keeping a single row per CDR3 protein. The sample carries roughly 720,000 distinct CDR3 sequences, approximately 15% recorded once. The sequencing input was blood. All receptors come from a man aged 50 to 59 with Graves' hyperthyroidism.

This clonotype has only a few counts. A read error is possible here, since a much larger clone lies one base away. The V call is TRBV11-2, the J call TRBJ2-7; perhaps TRBD2 as D (6 bases). Looked up from germline, CDR1 is SGHAT and CDR2 is FQNNGV. This CDR3 contains 15 residues. The CDR3 nucleotides read TGTGCCAGCAACTTAACCTCTAGCGAAATCTACGAGCAGTACTTC. Its translation is CASNLTSSEIYEQYF. The variable domain in full, with the rest retrieved from reference TRBV11-2 and TRBJ2-7, is EAGVAQSPRYKIIEKRQSVAFWCNPISGHATLYWYQQILGQGPKLLIQFQNNGVVDDSQLPKDRFSAERLKGVDSTLKIQPAKLEDSAVYLCASNLTSSEIYEQYFGPGTRLTVT.

This clonotype appeared a few times. The rearrangement joins TRBV9 to TRBJ2-1; D is ambiguous. CDR3 length: 12 amino acids. The ends were cut back, 6 bases at V and 5 bases at J, with 9 bases in the middle. Per the germline V gene, CDR1 is SGDLS and CDR2 is YYNGEE. CDR3 protein: CASTPNDNEQFF. In DNA form, the CDR3 reads TGTGCCAGCACCCCTAACGACAATGAGCAGTTCTTC.

This clonotype was found many times. The genes are TRBV5-1 and TRBJ2-1; TRBD2 agrees at 8 bases. The trim removed 3 bases at V and 0 bases at J, leaving 5 bases unmatched. Germline values: CDR1 SGHRS, CDR2 YFSETQ. CDR3 length: 16 amino acids. The CDR3 nucleotides read TGCGCCAGCAGCTCGATAGCGGGACTCTCCTACAATGAGCAGTTCTTC. The encoded protein is CASSSIAGLSYNEQFF.

The table lists this clonotype with a few counts. CDR3 sequence (DNA): TGCAGCGCTAGGACAGGGGTGTTTGAAAAACTGTTTTTT. It translates to CSARTGVFEKLFF. The rearrangement uses TRBV29-1 and TRBJ1-4, with TRBD1 identical over 9 bases. The CDR3 totals 13 residues. Germline loops: CDR1 SQVTM, CDR2 ANQGSEA. J was trimmed by 7 bases and V by 7 bases; bases with no gene match: 7.

The sample holds a few counts of this clonotype. V gene TRBV20-1 combines with J gene TRBJ2-7, with a possible D match to TRBD1 (6 bases). In germline, CDR1 is DFQATT, CDR2 SNEGSKA (reference sequence). This CDR3 region has 12 residues. Trimming left V 3 bases short and J 4 bases short, with 10 bases between. CDR3 nucleotide sequence: TGCAGTGCTAGGCGGCAGGGGTACGAGCAGTACTTC. Translated, it gives CSARRQGYEQYF.

On this clonotype: A read error may explain this, as a much larger clone is one base away. V and J are TRBV6-9 and TRBJ2-7, with D unresolved. Germline CDR1 reads MNHGY; CDR2 reads SVAAGI. The CDR3 has 14 amino acids. DNA of the CDR3: TGTACCAGCAGTTACGGTTCAGAAGCCTACGAGCAGTACTTC. Residues: CTSSYGSEAYEQYF.